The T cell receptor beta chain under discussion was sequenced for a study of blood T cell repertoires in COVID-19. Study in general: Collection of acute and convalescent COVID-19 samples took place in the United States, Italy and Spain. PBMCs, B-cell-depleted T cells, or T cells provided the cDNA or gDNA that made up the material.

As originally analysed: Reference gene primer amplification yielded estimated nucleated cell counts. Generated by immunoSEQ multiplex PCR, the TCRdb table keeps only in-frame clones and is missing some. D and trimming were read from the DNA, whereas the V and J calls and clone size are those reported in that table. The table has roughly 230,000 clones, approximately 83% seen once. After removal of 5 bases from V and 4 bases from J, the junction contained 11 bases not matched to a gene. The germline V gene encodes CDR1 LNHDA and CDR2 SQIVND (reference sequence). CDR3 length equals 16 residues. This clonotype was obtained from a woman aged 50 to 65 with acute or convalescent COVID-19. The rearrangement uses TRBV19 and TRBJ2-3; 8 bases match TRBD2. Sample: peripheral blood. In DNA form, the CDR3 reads TGTGCCAGTAGTGTAAGGGGACTAGGGCCCGCAGATACGCAGTATTTT. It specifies CASSVRGLGPADTQYF.